This T cell receptor (beta chain) was obtained from a study of blood T cell repertoires in COVID-19. Here immunoSEQ multiplex PCR was the method, and the copy in TCRdb shows in-frame clones only, minus some. This table holds 220,000 or so clones, 84% found once. The CDR3 is 14 residues long. V dropped 3 bases and J dropped 5; count of bases not matched to a gene: 4. CDR1 and CDR2 from the germline V gene are SGHDT and YYEEEE. Sequenced input: PBMCs or T cells enriched from blood (not recorded which). This rearrangement joins TRBV5-6 to TRBJ1-5; the match to TRBD1 covers 8 bases. The sequence derives from a woman in her thirties or forties who had recovered from COVID-19. CDR3 DNA: TGTGCCAGCAGCTCGACAGGGGTAGATCAGCCCCAGCATTTT. Translation: CASSSTGVDQPQHF.